These T cell receptor beta chains were read from a single sample in a study of regulatory T cells in long-lasting Graves disease. TCRdb analysed the multiplex PCR reads with MiXCR anew, one entry per CDR3 protein. The sample includes 510,000 or so distinct CDR3 sequences, 12% of them seen just once. The same data also went into a second study, on T cells in Graves' hyperthyroidism and ophthalmopathy.

Sequences were derived from peripheral blood mononuclear cells (PBMCs), sampled at new diagnosis, from a patient treated with antithyroid drugs. These TCRs come from a woman aged 30 to 39 with Graves disease. Both conserved end residues are part of each CDR3. The order of the fields is D gene, J gene, clone size, V gene, CDR3 protein, CDR3 DNA. The D gene is left open where the match is weak. The size field is filled for only some rows; it gives once, few, many or a size class.

>.|TRBJ1-1|.|TRBV6-1
CASRKTKGRGEAFF
TGTGCCAGCAGAAAAACCAAGGGGAGGGGTGAAGCTTTCTTT
>.|TRBJ1-4|many|TRBV19
CASGENRDLEKLFF
TGTGCCAGCGGGGAGAACAGGGACCTGGAAAAACTGTTTTTT
>TRBD2|TRBJ2-3|many|TRBV9
CASSVSGRTDTQYF
TGTGCCAGCAGCGTTAGCGGGAGAACAGATACGCAGTATTTT
>.|TRBJ2-2|few|TRBV9
CASSVDGKGELFF
TGTGCCAGCAGCGTAGACGGGAAGGGGGAGCTGTTTTTT
>.|TRBJ1-1|few|TRBV19
CASSTQGKTEAFF
TGTGCCAGTAGTACCCAGGGGAAGACTGAAGCTTTCTTT
>.|TRBJ1-4|many|TRBV28
CASSPNVEKLFF
TGTGCCAGCAGTCCAAATGTGGAGAAACTGTTTTTT
>.|TRBJ1-2|many|TRBV19
CASSMPNRIYGYTF
TGTGCCAGTAGTATGCCCAACAGAATATATGGCTACACCTTC
>.|TRBJ1-1|.|TRBV4-1
CASRRQFSNTEAFF
TGCGCCAGCAGGCGACAGTTTTCGAACACTGAAGCTTTCTTT
>TRBD2|TRBJ2-1|.|TRBV11-2
CASSSTSGRPYNEQFF
TGTGCCAGCAGCTCGACTAGCGGGAGACCCTACAATGAGCAGTTCTTC
>TRBD1|TRBJ2-1|few|TRBV6-2/TRBV6-3
CASSDRARARINEQFF
TGTGCCAGCAGCGACAGGGCGAGGGCTCGGATAAATGAGCAGTTCTTC
>.|TRBJ1-1|many|TRBV3-1
CASSQREGGNTEAFF
TGTGCCAGCAGCCAACGTGAGGGTGGGAACACTGAAGCTTTCTTT
>TRBD1|TRBJ2-2|many|TRBV12-3/TRBV12-4
CASSWGQGGTGELFF
TGTGCCAGCAGTTGGGGACAGGGAGGGACCGGGGAGCTGTTTTTT
>.|TRBJ1-2|many|TRBV12-5
CASGRWGYGYTF
TGTGCTAGTGGTCGTTGGGGTTATGGCTACACCTTC
>.|TRBJ2-1|.|TRBV12-3/TRBV12-4
CASSLVALNEQFF
TGTGCCAGCAGTTTGGTAGCGCTGAATGAGCAGTTCTTC
>TRBD2|TRBJ2-1|many|TRBV11-2
CASSLDWAGGYNEQFF
TGTGCCAGCAGCTTAGACTGGGCGGGAGGATACAATGAGCAGTTCTTC
>.|TRBJ1-2|many|TRBV10-3
CAISESPALVDYGYTF
TGTGCCATCAGTGAGTCCCCCGCCCTCGTGGACTATGGCTACACCTTC
>.|TRBJ1-1|many|TRBV13
CASSLGVLGTEAFF
TGTGCCAGCAGCTTAGGGGTTCTAGGCACTGAAGCTTTCTTT
>.|TRBJ1-6|.|TRBV12-3/TRBV12-4
CASSLSVNSPLHF
TGTGCCAGCAGTTTATCGGTGAATTCACCCCTCCACTTT
>.|TRBJ1-2|many|TRBV5-5
CASNGGDYGYTF
TGTGCCAGCAACGGGGGCGACTATGGCTACACCTTC
>.|TRBJ1-1|few|TRBV7-9
CASSLRQDDTEAFF
TGTGCCAGCAGCCTCCGACAGGACGACACTGAAGCTTTCTTT
>.|TRBJ2-4|many|TRBV18
CASSPPVYLAKNIQYF
TGTGCCAGCTCACCACCCGTATACCTAGCCAAAAACATTCAGTACTTC
>TRBD1|TRBJ2-7|many|TRBV6-2/TRBV6-3
CASSGMTGEEYF
TGTGCCAGCAGTGGAATGACAGGGGAGGAGTACTTC
>.|TRBJ1-1|many|TRBV20-1
CSARDDNPVGLNTEAFF
TGCAGTGCTAGAGATGACAACCCCGTAGGCCTGAACACTGAAGCTTTCTTT
>.|TRBJ2-1|many|TRBV11-3
CASSKLLSGGYNEQFF
TGTGCCAGCAGCAAGCTACTGAGCGGAGGCTACAATGAGCAGTTCTTC
>.|TRBJ2-5|few|TRBV28
CASSFPPWGSETQYF
TGTGCCAGCAGTTTCCCCCCCTGGGGCTCAGAGACCCAGTACTTC
>TRBD1|TRBJ1-1|many|TRBV28
CASISPRGDWNTEAFF
TGTGCCAGCATTTCCCCCAGGGGGGATTGGAACACTGAAGCTTTCTTT
>TRBD1|TRBJ1-1|.|TRBV20-1
CSGQGTGDTEAFF
TGCAGTGGTCAGGGGACAGGGGACACTGAAGCTTTCTTT
>TRBD1|TRBJ2-1|few|TRBV9
CASSVGDRMDEQFF
TGTGCCAGCAGCGTAGGGGACAGGATGGATGAGCAGTTCTTC
>.|TRBJ1-4|few|TRBV7-9
CASSSLTATNEKLFF
TGTGCCAGCAGCTCTCTTACAGCAACTAATGAAAAACTGTTTTTT
>TRBD2|TRBJ2-2|few|TRBV7-9
CASSSGLGATGELFF
TGTGCCAGCAGCTCGGGACTAGGAGCCACCGGGGAGCTGTTTTTT
>.|TRBJ1-2|many|TRBV3-1
CASSTTGNYGYTF
TGTGCCAGCAGCACTACAGGGAACTATGGCTACACCTTC
>TRBD2|TRBJ2-5|many|TRBV7-9
CASSLGLAGSQETQYF
TGTGCCAGCAGCTTGGGACTAGCGGGATCTCAAGAGACCCAGTACTTC
>.|TRBJ2-3|many|TRBV11-2
CASSLVYGSGTDTQYF
TGTGCCAGCAGCTTAGTCTATGGGAGTGGCACAGATACGCAGTATTTT
>.|TRBJ2-5|few|TRBV4-1
CASSQGAGLSETQYF
TGCGCCAGCAGCCAAGGTGCCGGACTAAGTGAGACCCAGTACTTC